These 25 T cell receptor beta chains share one sample of origin, sequenced in a study of cytomegalovirus exposure and HLA in healthy donors. The protocol was immunoSEQ multiplex PCR, while the TCRdb copy is restricted to in-frame clones and leaves out a portion. The table has tens of thousands of clones, approximately 96% seen once; the top ten hold about 3.5%. The sample consisted of PBMCs. The receptors here all came from a young man in good health and CMV-seronegative.

V usage is TRBV2 and J usage is TRBJ1-2, with 7 bases matching TRBD1. From germline, CDR1 is SNHLY and CDR2 FYNNEI. V dropped 7 bases and J dropped 4; count of bases not matched to a gene: 6. CDR3 length: 13 residues. The CDR3 bases are TGTGCCAGCATTCTACAGGGGACCTATGGCTACACCTTC. It encodes CASILQGTYGYTF. The variable domain in full, with the rest retrieved from reference TRBV2 and TRBJ1-2, is EPEVTQTPSHQVTQMGQEVILRCVPISNHLYFYWYRQILGQKVEFLVSFYNNEISEKSEIFDDQFSVERPDGSNFTLKIRSTKLEDSAMYFCASILQGTYGYTFGSGTRLTVV.

The chain recombines TRBV5-1 with TRBJ2-5; TRBD2 matches at 9 bases. The CDR3 consists of 15 residues. Trimming took 2 bases from V and 1 from J; bases not matched to a gene: 3. The germline CDR1 and CDR2 sequences are SGHRS and YFSETQ. DNA of the CDR3: TGCGCCAGCAGCTTCCAGCGGGGGGTCCAAGAGACCCAGTACTTC. Its protein product is CASSFQRGVQETQYF. The variable domain in full, with the rest retrieved from reference TRBV5-1 and TRBJ2-5, is KAGVTQTPRYLIKTRGQQVTLSCSPISGHRSVSWYQQTPGQGLQFLFEYFSETQRNKGNFPGRFSGRQFSNSRSEMNVSTLELGDSALYLCASSFQRGVQETQYFGPGTRLLVL.

The V call is TRBV10-3, the J call TRBJ2-3; 7 positions match TRBD2. Trimming cost V 9 bases and J 1 base; bases outside gene matches: 13. Germline CDR1 reads ENHRY; CDR2 reads SYGVKD. The CDR3 has 16 residues. In nucleotides, the CDR3 is TGTGCCATTCCCAAATCCCGGGAGGAAGGCACAGATACGCAGTATTTT. This translates into CAIPKSREEGTDTQYF.

The chain employs TRBV29-1 and TRBJ2-5, with D possibly TRBD2 on 6 matching bases. This CDR3 is built from 13 residues. Germline lookup yields CDR1 SQVTM and CDR2 ANQGSEA. The V end was cut by 1 base, the J end by 4 bases, with 10 bases between. The CDR3 is CSVEVGGGETQYF. CDR3 DNA: TGCAGCGTTGAAGTGGGGGGAGGAGAGACCCAGTACTTC.

J is TRBJ1-5 and V is TRBV6-5, with D tentatively TRBD1 (5 bases). The CDR3 contains 15 residues. Germline V gene data show CDR1 as MNHEY and CDR2 as SVGAGI. V was clipped by 5 bases and J by 0 bases, with 11 bases between them. CDR3 bases: TGTGCCAGCAGTACCGGGGGTGGTAGCAATCAGCCCCAGCATTTT. Its translation is CASSTGGGSNQPQHF.

V gene TRBV5-4 combines with J gene TRBJ1-1; D may be TRBD1 (5 bases). The CDR3 has 13 residues. CDR1 is SGHNT, CDR2 YYREEE, per germline (reference sequence). V dropped 2 bases and J dropped 10 bases, with 15 bases sitting between them. DNA for the CDR3: TGTGCCAGCAGCTTTCGGGGGGAGAGAGGAGCTTTCTTT. Protein sequence: CASSFRGERGAFF.

The chain couples TRBV13 to TRBJ1-6; D is undetermined. With 4 bases removed from V and 8 bases from J, the gap between germline ends came to 9 bases. This CDR3 spans 13 amino acids. CDR1 and CDR2 (germline): PRHDT, FYEKMQ (reference sequence). Written as DNA, the CDR3 is TGTGCCAGCAGCTACGAGGGAGATTCACCCCTCCACTTT. As protein: CASSYEGDSPLHF.

The chain uses TRBV27 and TRBJ2-3, with a possible D match to TRBD1 (5 bases). Trimming took off 7 bases at V and 4 bases at J, with 15 bases between the two ends. This CDR3 is 14 amino acids long. Germline V gene lookup returns CDR1 MNHEY and CDR2 SMNVEV (reference sequence). CDR3 sequence reads: CASMYQGLSDTQYF. The CDR3 DNA reads TGTGCCAGCATGTACCAGGGTTTATCAGATACGCAGTATTTT.

This sequence joins TRBV11-2 and TRBJ2-7; the match to TRBD2 covers 9 bases. Germline CDR1 is SGHAT and CDR2 is FQNNGV. J was trimmed by 5 bases and V by 0 bases; bases with no gene match: 8. The CDR3 is 16 residues long. The CDR3 DNA reads as TGTGCCAGCAGCTTAGACTCCGGCGGGGGGGCAGACGAGCAGTACTTC. Translating gives CASSLDSGGGADEQYF.

The CDR3 DNA is TGTGCCAGCAGCGACCTCCGTAGCGGGGGGGTTTTCGATACGCAGTATTTT. Amino acid sequence: CASSDLRSGGVFDTQYF. This chain connects TRBV2 to TRBJ2-3, with 11 bases aligning to TRBD2. Germline V CDR1 and CDR2: SNHLY, FYNNEI. Trimming removed 6 bases from V and 6 bases from J; junction bases left unmatched: 14. The CDR3 is 17 amino acids.

The chain is built from TRBV29-1 and TRBJ2-2; D is possibly TRBD1 (5 bases). Trimming shortened V by 7 bases and J by 7 bases, and 10 bases separated the two germline ends. Germline CDR1 reads SQVTM; CDR2 reads ANQGSEA. The CDR3 length is 11 residues. The DNA of the CDR3 is TGCAGCGCTACAGGTTACGGGGAGCTGTTTTTT. Protein: CSATGYGELFF.

The genes are TRBV9 and TRBJ2-2, with TRBD1 matching over 7 bases. The V segment lost 4 bases and the J segment 0 bases; nucleotides outside the gene matches: 12. The CDR3 spans 18 residues. Looked up from germline, CDR1 is SGDLS and CDR2 is YYNGEE. The chain's CDR3 is CASSSQPPGQTNTGELFF. The CDR3 DNA is TGTGCCAGCAGCTCCCAACCTCCGGGACAGACGAACACCGGGGAGCTGTTTTTT. Using reference TRBV9 and TRBJ2-2 for the parts outside the CDR3, the full variable domain is DSGVTQTPKHLITATGQRVTLRCSPRSGDLSVYWYQQSLDQGLQFLIQYYNGEERAKGNILERFSAQQFPDLHSELNLSSLELGDSALYFCASSSQPPGQTNTGELFFGEGSRLTVL.

This clone came up once. This chain connects TRBV30 to TRBJ2-7, with TRBD2 matching 8 bases. J was trimmed by 2 bases and V by 3 bases; bases with no gene match: 3. This CDR3 has 13 residues. Germline CDR1 and CDR2: GTSNPN and SVGIG (reference sequence). The DNA for the CDR3 is TGTGCCTGGAGCGGGGGGGAAACCTACGAGCAGTACTTC. Protein sequence: CAWSGGETYEQYF.

The V and J genes are TRBV19 and TRBJ2-7; D gene ambiguous. Germline lookup yields CDR1 LNHDA and CDR2 SQIVND (reference sequence). The CDR3 contains 13 residues. Trimming removed 5 bases at V and 1 base at J, with 9 bases between. CDR3 amino acids: CASSLSESYEQYF. In nucleotides, the CDR3 is TGTGCCAGTAGTCTGTCTGAGTCCTACGAGCAGTACTTC.

V and J are TRBV9 and TRBJ1-2; D call uncertain. The CDR3 covers 13 residues. Deletions cut 2 bases from V and 0 bases from J, with 5 bases between. Germline CDR1 SGDLS, CDR2 YYNGEE. CDR3 in amino acids: CASSVSANYGYTF. CDR3 nucleotide sequence: TGTGCCAGCAGCGTCTCAGCTAACTATGGCTACACCTTC.

CDR3 sequence: CASSVQGFRDSGGELFF. CDR3 nucleotides: TGTGCCAGCAGTGTCCAGGGCTTCAGGGACTCGGGCGGGGAGCTGTTTTTT. The V gene is TRBV2, the J gene TRBJ2-2, with D perhaps matching TRBD2 (6 bases). Trimming removed 4 bases from V and 7 bases from J, with 22 bases in between. This CDR3 is built from 17 residues. From germline, CDR1 is SNHLY and CDR2 FYNNEI.

The V and J genes are TRBV28 and TRBJ2-5; tentatively, D is TRBD1 (5 bases). Between the trimmed V and J ends, which lost 3 bases and 0 bases, there was a span of 8 bases. The CDR3 spans 14 residues. The germline V gene encodes CDR1 MDHEN and CDR2 SYDVKM. CDR3 DNA sequence: TGTGCCAGCAGTTTGGGCAGGGACCAAGAGACCCAGTACTTC. Its translation is CASSLGRDQETQYF.

V usage is TRBV27 and J usage is TRBJ1-4; perhaps TRBD1 as D (6 bases). CDR3 size: 15 residues. Trimming took off 5 bases at V and 4 bases at J, with 14 bases between the two ends. Germline values: CDR1 MNHEY, CDR2 SMNVEV (reference sequence). CDR3 residues: CASSPTRQVNEKLFF. CDR3 nucleotide sequence: TGTGCCAGCAGTCCTACGCGACAGGTTAATGAAAAACTGTTTTTT. Full variable domain (missing parts from reference TRBV27 and TRBJ1-4): EAQVTQNPRYLITVTGKKLTVTCSQNMNHEYMSWYRQDPGLGLRQIYYSMNVEVTDKGDVPEGYKVSRKEKRNFPLILESPSPNQTSLYFCASSPTRQVNEKLFFGSGTQLSVL.

The chain recombines TRBV29-1 with TRBJ1-5; D perhaps matches TRBD1 (5 bases). The CDR3 sequence is 14 residues long. Germline assignment: CDR1 SQVTM and CDR2 ANQGSEA. Trimming cost V 5 bases and J 7 bases, with 18 bases left between them. Here the CDR3 reads CSVKTEGGSQPQHF. CDR3 bases: TGCAGCGTTAAGACAGAAGGTGGTTCGCAGCCCCAGCATTTT.

This clone showed up just once. The genes are TRBV19 and TRBJ1-5; D uncertain. Trimming removed 5 bases from V and 4 bases from J, with 18 bases in between. CDR1 and CDR2 from the germline V gene are LNHDA and SQIVND (reference sequence). This CDR3 spans 16 amino acids. The CDR3 DNA reads as TGTGCCAGTAGTTCCCTCCGACTGACTCAAAATCAGCCCCAGCATTTT. Its translation is CASSSLRLTQNQPQHF.

The chain combines TRBV15 with TRBJ1-5, with 10 nucleotides matching TRBD1. Germline-derived CDR1 and CDR2 are LNHNV and YYDKDF (reference sequence). This CDR3 comprises 17 residues. Trimming removed 6 bases from V and 1 base from J; junction bases left unmatched: 9. This CDR3 reads CATRNGQGGGSNQPQHF. In nucleotides, the CDR3 is TGTGCCACCAGAAACGGACAGGGGGGCGGGAGCAATCAGCCCCAGCATTTT.

This sequence joins TRBV27 and TRBJ2-7; D is uncertain. With 6 bases removed from V and 0 bases from J, the gap between germline ends came to 12 bases. The CDR3 is 14 amino acids. The germline V gene has CDR1 MNHEY and CDR2 SMNVEV (reference sequence). This CDR3 reads CASSGWVRSYEQYF. The CDR3 DNA reads as TGTGCCAGCAGCGGGTGGGTTCGCTCCTACGAGCAGTACTTC.

V is TRBV10-3 and J is TRBJ1-1; maybe TRBD1 (6 bases). The CDR3 is 14 residues long. From germline, CDR1 is ENHRY and CDR2 SYGVKD. Trimming took 2 bases from V and 8 from J, leaving 15 bases between them. The CDR3 sequence is CAISEGRQVWEAFF. The CDR3 nucleotides read TGTGCCATCAGTGAGGGTAGACAGGTATGGGAAGCTTTCTTT.

J is TRBJ2-4 and V is TRBV7-9, with D unresolved. This CDR3 has 13 amino acids. CDR1 is SEHNR, CDR2 FQNEAQ, per germline (reference sequence). Trimming took 6 bases from V and 8 from J, leaving 14 bases between them. CDR3 in DNA: TGTGCCAGCAGGGGTGAGACAAGAGACATTCAGTACTTC. Translating it yields CASRGETRDIQYF. The full variable domain, its missing parts supplied by reference TRBV7-9 and TRBJ2-4, is DTGVSQNPRHKITKRGQNVTFRCDPISEHNRLYWYRQTLGQGPEFLTYFQNEAQLEKSRLLSDRFSAERPKGSFSTLEIQRTEQGDSAMYLCASRGETRDIQYFGAGTRLSVL.

This chain uses TRBV7-8 with TRBJ1-6; 7 bases align to TRBD1. This CDR3 spans 14 amino acids. V was clipped by 3 bases and J by 10 bases; unmatched bases: 6. Per germline, CDR1 SGHVS and CDR2 FQNEAQ. This chain's CDR3 is CASSFDRVLSPLHF. The CDR3 DNA reads TGTGCCAGCAGCTTTGACAGGGTACTCTCACCCCTCCACTTT.